What follows are 28 T cell receptor beta chains derived from one specimen sequenced in a study of T cells in Graves' hyperthyroidism and ophthalmopathy. Amplification yielded TCR beta CDR3 regions, with RNA transcripts as the source. The TCR CDR3 was amplified in a first-round RT-PCR using the HTBI primer set. TCRdb reprocessed the multiplex PCR reads via MiXCR and lists one record per CDR3 protein. The data hold some 300,000 distinct CDR3 sequences, with about 13% observed a single time. Source material: blood. Source of these receptors: a woman in her thirties or forties with Graves' hyperthyroidism.

In this sample, this clonotype turned up many times. The CDR3 nucleotides are TGTGCCAGCAGGACTGGACTAGCGGGAAGCTCCTACAATGAGCAGTTCTTC. It encodes CASRTGLAGSSYNEQFF. The genes are TRBV11-2 and TRBJ2-1, with TRBD2 matching over 12 bases. V lost 6 bases to trimming and J lost 0 bases; unmatched junction nucleotides: 6. The CDR3 covers 17 residues. Germline loops: CDR1 SGHAT, CDR2 FQNNGV.

Ten or more counts support this clonotype. The CDR3 coding sequence is TGTGCCACCAGTGATCAGGGACAGGGGATAACAGATACGCAGTATTTT. Translating gives CATSDQGQGITDTQYF. The chain links TRBV24-1 to TRBJ2-3, with 10 bases fitting TRBD1. The CDR3 sequence is 16 residues long. Trimming removed 3 bases from V and 3 bases from J; junction bases left unmatched: 5. Germline loops: CDR1 KGHDR, CDR2 SFDVKD.

This clonotype has at least ten counts. The chain links TRBV12-3 or TRBV12-4 to TRBJ1-2; 7 nucleotides match TRBD1. Unmatched junction bases numbered 12, after V lost 6 bases and J lost 5 bases. CDR3 length equals 15 residues. The CDR3 sequence is CASSRADRYPYGYTF. CDR3 sequence (DNA): TGTGCCAGCAGCCGAGCGGACAGGTACCCTTATGGCTACACCTTC.

The V call is TRBV12-3 or TRBV12-4, the J call TRBJ1-4; 7 bases match TRBD1. J lost 5 bases, V lost 3 bases, and 6 bases had no gene match. CDR3 length equals 15 residues. DNA for the CDR3: TGTGCCAGCAGTTTGGACAGGACGGGGAATGAAAAACTGTTTTTT. It is translated as CASSLDRTGNEKLFF.

This clonotype was seen only a few times. The chain combines TRBV27 with TRBJ2-2; 7 bases align to TRBD2. J gave up 3 bases and V 8 bases, and 9 bases lay outside the gene matches. Germline values: CDR1 MNHEY, CDR2 SMNVEV (reference sequence). The CDR3 is 15 residues long. CDR3 bases: TGTGCCAGCTGGGGGGGAGGGCCTTACACCGGGGAGCTGTTTTTT. Its protein product is CASWGGGPYTGELFF.

A few counts support this clonotype. A single base separates this from a much larger clone, so it may be a read error. The chain links TRBV30 to TRBJ1-1; 7 bases match TRBD1. Germline CDR1 is GTSNPN and CDR2 is SVGIG (reference sequence). The CDR3 has 14 residues. The chain's CDR3 is CAWSKTGVNTEALF. The CDR3 region has the DNA TGTGCCTGGAGTAAAACAGGGGTGAACACTGAAGCTCTCTTT.

This clonotype was picked up many times. The J gene is TRBJ1-5, the V gene TRBV7-9; D ambiguous. V gave up 7 bases and J gave up 0 bases, with 10 bases separating them. Germline values: CDR1 SEHNR, CDR2 FQNEAQ (reference sequence). There are 14 residues in the CDR3. CDR3 bases: TGTGCCAGCACCGAATTAAATAGCAATCAGCCCCAGCATTTT. Its protein product is CASTELNSNQPQHF.

This clonotype has at least ten counts. The chain links TRBV29-1 to TRBJ1-2; D not resolved. V dropped 4 bases and J dropped 1 base, with 7 bases sitting between them. The CDR3 extends over 12 amino acids. CDR1 and CDR2 (germline): SQVTM, ANQGSEA. The CDR3 here is CSVGNSNYGYTF. In DNA, the CDR3 is TGCAGCGTTGGAAACAGTAACTATGGCTACACCTTC.

The V gene is TRBV19, the J gene TRBJ2-7; 7 bases are shared with TRBD1. After removal of 3 bases from V and 7 bases from J, the junction contained 3 bases not matched to a gene. This CDR3 is built from 12 residues. Germline V gene sequence: CDR1 LNHDA, CDR2 SQIVND (reference sequence). DNA of the CDR3: TGTGCCAGTAGTATTGGGACAGAAGAGCAGTACTTC. Amino acids: CASSIGTEEQYF.

This clonotype was recorded a few times. A read error may explain this, as a much larger clone is one base away. For the CDR3, the DNA is TGCGCCAGCACCTTGGATCCGGTTACGGCCAAAAACATTCAGTACTTC. This sequence encodes CASTLDPVTAKNIQYF. V usage is TRBV5-1 and J usage is TRBJ2-4; D is unclear. The CDR3 loop spans 16 amino acids. Per the germline V gene, CDR1 is SGHRS and CDR2 is YFSETQ.

The rearrangement links TRBV4-2 to TRBJ2-2, with TRBD2 matching over 10 bases. The CDR3 loop spans 17 amino acids. Trimming cost V 0 bases and J 0 bases; bases outside gene matches: 1. Per germline, CDR1 LGHNA and CDR2 YNFKEQ. CDR3 in DNA: TGTGCCAGCAGCCAAGAAAGCGGGGGGGCGAACACCGGGGAGCTGTTTTTT. Residues: CASSQESGGANTGELFF.

The table lists this clonotype with many counts. V is TRBV28 and J is TRBJ1-4; D remains ambiguous. The germline V gene encodes CDR1 MDHEN and CDR2 SYDVKM. This CDR3 has 13 amino acids. V gave up 1 base and J gave up 7 bases, with 7 bases separating them. CDR3 sequence: CASSLSLGEKLFF. As DNA, the CDR3 is TGTGCCAGCAGTTTATCGTTAGGTGAAAAACTGTTTTTT.

This clonotype has ten or more counts. The chain uses TRBV12-3 or TRBV12-4 and TRBJ2-3; D remains unclear. The ends were cut back, 2 bases at V and 3 bases at J, with 9 bases in the middle. The CDR3 has 14 residues. CDR3 protein: CASSLISPTDTQYF. CDR3 nucleotides: TGTGCCAGCAGTTTAATTTCCCCGACAGATACGCAGTATTTT.

This clonotype was recorded many times. This chain joins TRBV12-3 or TRBV12-4 and TRBJ2-3; no clear D gene. Trimming removed 6 bases from V and 1 base from J, with 5 bases in between. This CDR3 is 12 amino acids long. CDR3 coding DNA: TGTGCCAGCAGGCCCCGCACAGATACGCAGTATTTT. It encodes CASRPRTDTQYF.

This clonotype was seen many times. The rearrangement links TRBV11-1 to TRBJ2-7; 9 bases line up with TRBD1. The CDR3 runs to 13 residues. V trimming: 1 base; J trimming: 5 bases; junction bases outside the gene matches: 0. Germline CDR1 is SGHAT and CDR2 is FQDESV (reference sequence). As DNA, the CDR3 is TGTGCCAGCAGCTTAGACAGGGGGCACGAGCAGTACTTC. Translation gives CASSLDRGHEQYF.

The chain uses TRBV27 and TRBJ1-6; no clear D. V was cut by 2 bases and J by 6 bases, with 11 bases left in between. Germline CDR1 is MNHEY and CDR2 is SMNVEV (reference sequence). This CDR3 contains 15 residues. The CDR3 DNA sequence: TGTGCCAGCAGTTTACGACGGATCGGTAATTCACCCCTCCACTTT. Its translation is CASSLRRIGNSPLHF.

The V gene is TRBV19, the J gene TRBJ2-6; 7 bases fit TRBD2. J lost 8 bases, V lost 10 bases, and 5 bases had no gene match. This CDR3 region has 12 residues. Germline V gene sequence: CDR1 LNHDA, CDR2 SQIVND (reference sequence). The CDR3, as DNA: TGTGCCACCCACGGGGGGTCCAACGTCCTGACTTTC. This sequence encodes CATHGGSNVLTF.

This clonotype was seen repeatedly, ten times or more. J is TRBJ1-5 and V is TRBV28; D is possibly TRBD1 (5 bases). V lost 2 bases and J 5 bases, leaving 13 bases between the germline ends. CDR1 and CDR2 (germline): MDHEN, SYDVKM. The CDR3 is made up of 15 amino acids. In nucleotides, the CDR3 is TGTGCCAGCAGTTTAGGAACAAGGGGCGATCAGCCCCAGCATTTT. This gives the protein CASSLGTRGDQPQHF.

The table lists this clonotype with many counts. V is TRBV6-5 and J is TRBJ1-1, with D unresolved. The V end was cut by 1 base, the J end by 4 bases, with 16 bases between. CDR3 size: 16 residues. Germline lookup yields CDR1 MNHEY and CDR2 SVGAGI. In DNA, the CDR3 is TGTGCCAGCAGTTACTGGCTCCCGGAGGCACCCACTGAAGCTTTCTTT. Translating gives CASSYWLPEAPTEAFF.

This clonotype was picked up many times. The chain recombines TRBV6-1 with TRBJ1-5; TRBD1 aligns across 8 bases. Unmatched junction bases numbered 5, after V lost 4 bases and J lost 3 bases. The CDR3 runs 15 residues. Germline values: CDR1 MNHNS, CDR2 SASEGT. The CDR3, as DNA: TGTGCCAGCAGTGGGGACAGGCGGGACAATCAGCCCCAGCATTTT. This gives the protein CASSGDRRDNQPQHF.

This clonotype was picked up a small number of times. A read error may account for a junction end that differs from germline. V is TRBV7-7 and J is TRBJ2-1; the D is unclear. This CDR3 has 13 residues. Germline-derived CDR1 and CDR2 are SSHAT and FNYEAQ (reference sequence). CDR3 in amino acids: CASSQTRRNEQFF. CDR3 DNA: TGTGCTAGCAGCCAGACCCGCCGGAATGAGCAGTTCTTC.

This clonotype was counted many times. V usage is TRBV28 and J usage is TRBJ1-4, with TRBD1 matching 7 bases. The germline gives CDR1 MDHEN, CDR2 SYDVKM. Trimming cost V 6 bases and J 2 bases; bases outside gene matches: 6. The CDR3 runs to 15 residues. The CDR3 loop is CASRETGSTNEKLFF. The DNA of the CDR3 is TGTGCCAGCAGGGAGACAGGGTCTACTAATGAAAAACTGTTTTTT.

This clonotype came up many times. The J gene is TRBJ2-1, the V gene TRBV28; TRBD2 matches 8 bases. The length of the CDR3 is 15 residues. CDR1 and CDR2 (germline): MDHEN, SYDVKM. V gave up 5 bases and J gave up 4 bases; unmatched junction bases: 7. In DNA form, the CDR3 reads TGTGCCAGCAGTCCCAGGAGCGGGAGTTACAATGAGCAGTTCTTC. This translates into CASSPRSGSYNEQFF.

In the case of this clonotype: At one end the junction does not follow the germline gene, possibly because of a read error. The chain combines TRBV6-9 with TRBJ2-7; TRBD2 aligns across 11 bases. CDR1 MNHGY and CDR2 SVAAGI come from the germline V gene. CDR3 length: 17 residues. The CDR3 DNA sequence: TGTGCCGGCAGTTCTATGACTAGCGGGACTACCTCCTACGAGCAGTACTTC. Translation: CAGSSMTSGTTSYEQYF.

This clonotype has ten or more counts. The chain combines TRBV28 with TRBJ2-5, with 7 bases fitting TRBD2. Per the germline V gene, CDR1 is MDHEN and CDR2 is SYDVKM. After removal of 4 bases from V and 1 base from J, the junction contained 6 bases not matched to a gene. This CDR3 spans 15 amino acids. CDR3 amino acids: CASSSGWEGQETQYF. The CDR3 DNA reads TGTGCCAGCAGTTCGGGCTGGGAGGGCCAAGAGACCCAGTACTTC.

This clonotype was counted ten times or more. The V call is TRBV20-1, the J call TRBJ1-1; 8 nucleotides line up with TRBD1. This CDR3 is built from 13 residues. The V gene end was trimmed by 5 bases and the J gene end by 5 bases; junction bases not matched to a gene: 7. Germline V gene lookup returns CDR1 DFQATT and CDR2 SNEGSKA (reference sequence). The CDR3 is CSAEDRVSTEAFF. The CDR3 DNA reads TGCAGTGCTGAGGACAGGGTCTCGACTGAAGCTTTCTTT.

This clonotype was recorded at least ten times. The chain joins TRBV7-2 to TRBJ2-5; no definite D call. CDR1 SGHTA and CDR2 FQGNSA come from the germline V gene. Between the trimmed V and J ends, which lost 4 bases and 2 bases, there was a span of 8 bases. The CDR3 totals 13 residues. CDR3 amino acids: CASSSRWQETQYF. Written as DNA, the CDR3 is TGTGCCAGCAGCTCTCGGTGGCAAGAGACCCAGTACTTC.

In this sample, this clonotype turned up many times. The chain carries TRBV20-1 and TRBJ2-7; possibly TRBD2 for D (6 bases). This CDR3 spans 11 amino acids. Germline V gene sequence: CDR1 DFQATT, CDR2 SNEGSKA (reference sequence). Between the trimmed V and J ends, which lost 7 bases and 7 bases, there was a span of 14 bases. DNA of the CDR3: TGCAGTGTGGACGGACGGGAGGAGCAGTACTTC. It translates to CSVDGREEQYF.